The clone carrying this T cell receptor beta chain was picked up a small number of times. Its target is not known. The sample is drawn from a study of early T cells in non-severe SARS-CoV-2 infection. The wider study: Bulk RNA taken from unsorted whole blood was sequenced, leaving chains unpaired. Findings and limits, study-wide: VDJdb matching favored anti-spike CD8 responses, missing private and CD4 specificities.

Looked up from germline, CDR1 is SEHNR and CDR2 is FQNEAQ (reference sequence). Deletions cut 0 bases from V and 0 bases from J, with 12 bases between. The CDR3 is 17 residues long. Individual cDNA molecules each received unique molecular identifiers attached to them. TCRdb re-analysed the 5' RACE reads in MiXCR, keeping a single row per CDR3 protein. The sample has roughly 70,000 distinct CDR3 sequences, under 15% seen once. This clonotype was obtained from an adult who was a healthcare worker with PCR-confirmed SARS-CoV-2 infection or an uninfected control (not recorded which). The rearrangement joins TRBV7-9 to TRBJ2-4; D might be TRBD1 or TRBD2, each matching 6 bases. Source material: whole blood. The DNA for the CDR3 is TGTGCCAGCAGCTTAGCCGGGGGCGGAGCAGCCAAAAACATTCAGTACTTC. Translating it yields CASSLAGGGAAKNIQYF.